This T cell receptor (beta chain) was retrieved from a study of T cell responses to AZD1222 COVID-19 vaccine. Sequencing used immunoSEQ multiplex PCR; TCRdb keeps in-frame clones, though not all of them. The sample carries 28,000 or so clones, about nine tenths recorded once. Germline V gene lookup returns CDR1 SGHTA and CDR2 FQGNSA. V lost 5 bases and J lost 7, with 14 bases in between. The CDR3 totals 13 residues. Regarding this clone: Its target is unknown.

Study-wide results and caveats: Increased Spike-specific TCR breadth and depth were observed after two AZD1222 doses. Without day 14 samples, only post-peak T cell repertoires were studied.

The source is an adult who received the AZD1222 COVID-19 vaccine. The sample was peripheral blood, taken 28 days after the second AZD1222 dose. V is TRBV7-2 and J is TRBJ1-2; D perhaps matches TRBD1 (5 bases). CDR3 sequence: CASSQTGGRGYTF. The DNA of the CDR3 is TGTGCCAGCAGCCAAACGGGGGGACGTGGCTACACCTTC.